Here is one T cell receptor (beta chain) with its context. Its antigen has not been determined. Libraries came from 5' RACE. The input for every TCR library was around 3.5 ug of total RNA. For each sample, cDNA was synthesized in eight separate reactions using SMARTScribe reverse transcriptase. Unique molecular identifiers containing a 6-nucleotide sample barcode were introduced through template switching during cDNA synthesis. TCRalpha and TCRbeta cDNA was amplified in two nested PCRs of approximately 17 and 9 cycles, and bead purification was carried out after each PCR. Before amplification, the cDNA was both treated with uracil DNA-glycosylase and purified with the QIAquick PCR purification kit. The second PCR added Illumina TruSeq-compatible adapters along with sample-specific barcodes. Library quality and concentration were assessed using TapeStation and Qubit, and approximately 5 ng of each library was pooled. Pooled libraries were sequenced on an Illumina HiSeq2500 single-index Rapid Run with 2 x 100 bp reads and custom sequencing primers. From the authors' description of their analysis: UMI-based consensus assembly with MiGEC version 1.2.6 was used to correct PCR and sequencing errors. MiXCR version 2.1.1 handled V(D)J alignment, clonotype assembly and CDR3 extraction. To normalise gene usage, clonotype sharing and MAIT/NKT TCR abundance, the analysis used the top 1000, 10 000 and 20 000 clonotypes per sample. Diversity was computed as the inverse Simpson index with the vegan R package after downsampling to 27 000 UMIs. Paired Mann-Whitney U tests were applied to discordant twin pairs, with Benjamini-Hochberg correction for multiple testing. TCRdb reprocessed the raw reads; every CDR3 protein sequence is a single record, and DNA is not supplied. V and J calls and clone size were set by TCRdb, not the authors. The sample's clone listing holds around 450,000 distinct CDR3 sequences. Clones ranked in the top ten supply 2% to 3% of the sample.

The sample belongs to a study of monozygotic twins with inflammatory bowel disease (dated by TCRdb to 2018 to 2020). Turning to the overall study: A total of roughly 28 monozygotic twin pairs were included in the full study, comprising nine German pairs (four IBD-concordant, five IBD-discordant) and 19 IBD-discordant Danish pairs. Within discordant pairs, disease-associated traits were sought mainly by comparing IBD patients with their genetically identical healthy co-twins. Each individual had, on average, about 151 000 unique TCRalpha sequences and 181 000 unique TCRbeta sequences available for analysis.

Its CDR3 holds 15 amino acids, cysteine through phenylalanine. The nucleotide record is missing. CDR1 and CDR2, per the germline V gene (reference sequence), are SEHNR and FQNEAQ. From each donor, a roughly 2.7 ml peripheral blood sample was collected into PAXgene tubes and kept at -80 degrees C. Total RNA was isolated from whole blood with the PAXgene blood miRNA kit on an automated QIAcube, without T cell sorting. Deep TCRalpha and TCRbeta repertoire profiling with unique molecular barcoding was performed on peripheral blood of monozygotic twin pairs concordant or discordant for inflammatory bowel disease. Smoking habits were recorded for all twin pairs, with individuals classified as current, former or never smokers. Paper-wide results and their limitations: Repertoire similarity did not differ between concordant and discordant twins, possibly due to limited statistical power. Differing immunosuppressive treatments among patients may have added background noise and inter-individual variability to the repertoires. The results gave no support for a single strong signal or clonotype linked to IBD. Compared with healthy twins, IBD patients had fewer clonotypes in common with other individuals, a difference most pronounced in patients showing signs of disease activity. IBD patients had lower TCRbeta repertoire diversity, measured by the inverse Simpson index, than their healthy co-twins. The analysis was unable to tell apart different T cell subtypes.

The V and J genes are TRBV7-9 and TRBJ2-5; TCRdb names TRBD1, which stays unverified in the absence of DNA. Sample: blood. The TCR sequence derives from a human donor with ulcerative colitis or Crohn's disease, or a healthy co-twin of an affected twin (not recorded which). The CDR3 in this case is CASSSLGSGQETQYF. Reference TRBV7-9 and TRBJ2-5 proteins supply the regions before and after the CDR3; the full variable domain is: DTGVSQNPRHKITKRGQNVTFRCDPISEHNRLYWYRQTLGQGPEFLTYFQNEAQLEKSRLLSDRFSAERPKGSFSTLEIQRTEQGDSAMYLCASSSLGSGQETQYFGPGTRLLVL.